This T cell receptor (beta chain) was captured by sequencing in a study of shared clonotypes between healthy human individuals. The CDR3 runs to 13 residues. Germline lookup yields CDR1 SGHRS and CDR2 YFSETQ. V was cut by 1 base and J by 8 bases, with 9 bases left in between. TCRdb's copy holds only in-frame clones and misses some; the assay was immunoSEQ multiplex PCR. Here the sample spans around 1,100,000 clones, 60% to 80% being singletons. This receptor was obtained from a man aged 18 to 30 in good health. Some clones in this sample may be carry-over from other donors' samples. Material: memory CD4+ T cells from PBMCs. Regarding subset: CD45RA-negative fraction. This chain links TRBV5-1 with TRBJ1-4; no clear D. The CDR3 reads CASSLMGSEKLFF. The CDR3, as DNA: TGCGCCAGCAGCTTGATGGGGAGCGAAAAACTGTTTTTT.